The rows below give T cell receptor beta chains drawn from one sample of a study of T-cell reconstitution after alpha-beta-depleted transplantation in children. Via MiXCR, TCRdb re-called the PCR reads, giving one row per CDR3 protein. The profile shows about 440,000 distinct CDR3 sequences, roughly 44% of them singletons. Material: PBMCs, obtained before TCRalphabeta/CD19-depleted stem cell transplant. Receptors originate from a girl aged 2 to 10 with aplastic anemia, due to receive a stem cell transplant. The CDR3 runs from the conserved cysteine through the conserved F or W. A D gene is named only where the DNA matches it firmly. Expanded clones are given a class, and other clones once, few, many or no size at all.

j_call | v_call | clone_size | cdr3_length | d_call | cdr3_nt | cdr3_aa
TRBJ2-7 | TRBV20-1 | - | 12 | - | TGCAGTGCTAGGATGAGAGGTTTCGAGCAGTACTTC | CSARMRGFEQYF
TRBJ2-3 | TRBV19 | few | 14 | TRBD2 | TGTGCCAGTAGCGGACTAGCGGGCACAGATACGCAGTATTTT | CASSGLAGTDTQYF
TRBJ1-2 | TRBV7-9 | many | 13 | - | TGTGCCAGCAGCCCGGGTATAGTCTATGGCTACACCTTC | CASSPGIVYGYTF
TRBJ2-6 | TRBV4-1 | few | 16 | - | TGCGCCAGCAGCCAAGGTGTCGACTCTGGGGCCAACGTCCTGACTTTC | CASSQGVDSGANVLTF
TRBJ2-6 | TRBV11-2 | - | 15 | - | TGTGCCAGCAGCACCGACAGGTCTGGGGCCAACGTCCTGACTTTC | CASSTDRSGANVLTF
TRBJ2-4 | TRBV11-2 | many | 18 | - | TGTGCCAGCAGCCCGGACCCTTCACCCGAGCAGGCCAAAAACATTCAGTACTTC | CASSPDPSPEQAKNIQYF
TRBJ2-2 | TRBV29-1 | many | 13 | - | TGCAGCGCCGCCCTCACGATCACCGGGGAGCTGTTTTTT | CSAALTITGELFF
TRBJ2-1 | TRBV4-2 | many | 15 | TRBD1 | TGTGCCAGCAGCTACGACAGGGGCTCCTACAATGAGCAGTTCTTC | CASSYDRGSYNEQFF
TRBJ2-1 | TRBV11-3 | - | 14 | - | TGTGCCAGCAGCTTAGGGACTAACTTCAATGAGCAGTTCTTC | CASSLGTNFNEQFF
TRBJ1-6 | TRBV6-5 | many | 15 | TRBD1 | TGTGCCAGCGGTCGATCCGGGACAGGGAATTCACCCCTCCACTTT | CASGRSGTGNSPLHF
TRBJ1-1 | TRBV5-6 | once | 15 | - | TGTGCCAGCAGCGTAGACGGGGCGGCCGGCACTGAAGCTTTCTTT | CASSVDGAAGTEAFF
TRBJ1-2 | TRBV6-5 | once | 14 | - | TGTGCCAGCAGTTACTCGACCGGAACCTATGGCTACACCTTC | CASSYSTGTYGYTF
TRBJ2-1 | TRBV12-3/TRBV12-4 | - | 16 | TRBD2 | TGTGCAGTCGGACTAGCGGGTCTTAGCTCCTACAATGAGCAGTTCTTC | CAVGLAGLSSYNEQFF
TRBJ1-2 | TRBV10-3 | few | 15 | - | TGTGCCATCAGTGAGGCGGGACCCCGGGGCTATGGCTACACCTTC | CAISEAGPRGYGYTF
TRBJ2-1 | TRBV6-2/TRBV6-3 | few | 12 | TRBD1 | TGTGCCAGCAGTTCCGGGACAGGGGTTCAATTCTTC | CASSSGTGVQFF
TRBJ1-1 | TRBV10-3 | many | 13 | - | TGTGCCATCAGTGAGAACAAGAACACTGAAGCTTTCTTT | CAISENKNTEAFF
TRBJ2-7 | TRBV12-5 | - | 16 | - | TGTGCTAGTGATTTTCCGAAGGCCAGTTCCACCTACGAGCAGTACTTC | CASDFPKASSTYEQYF
TRBJ1-2 | TRBV15 | - | 15 | TRBD1 | TGTGCCACCAGCAGAGATCGGACAGGGGGCTATGGCTACACCTTC | CATSRDRTGGYGYTF
TRBJ2-5 | TRBV12-3/TRBV12-4 | - | 15 | TRBD2 | TGTGCCAGCAGCCCCGGGACTAGCGGGTTGGAGACCCAGTACTTC | CASSPGTSGLETQYF
TRBJ2-7 | TRBV9 | many | 14 | - | TGTGCCAGCAGCGTAGATGGGAGAGACTACGAGCAGTACTTC | CASSVDGRDYEQYF
TRBJ2-5 | TRBV6-5 | few | 15 | - | TGTGCCAGCAGTTACGGGTGGTTGGGGCAAGAGACCCAGTACTTC | CASSYGWLGQETQYF
TRBJ2-1 | TRBV5-6 | many | 15 | TRBD2 | TGTGCCAGCAGCTTGGAAGCGGGAGATATCTATGAGCAGTTCTTC | CASSLEAGDIYEQFF
TRBJ1-4 | TRBV5-1 | - | 15 | - | TGCGCCAGCAGCTTGATGACAGCAACTAATGAAAAACTGTTTTTT | CASSLMTATNEKLFF
TRBJ2-1 | TRBV15 | many | 13 | - | TGTGCCACCAGCCCCCTTAGTGACAATGAGCAGTTCTTC | CATSPLSDNEQFF
TRBJ2-7 | TRBV5-5 | - | 15 | TRBD1 | TGTGCCAGCACCGGACAGGGAACATCTATGGGCGAGCAGTACTTC | CASTGQGTSMGEQYF
TRBJ1-2 | TRBV30 | few | 13 | - | TGTGCCTGGAGGGCTCAGGGAAACTATGGCTACACCTTC | CAWRAQGNYGYTF
TRBJ1-1 | TRBV29-1 | many | 20 | - | TGCAGCGTTGAAGATCGGGGACCTCAAGAAAGGGTTTTTTCGGACACTGAAGCTTTCTTT | CSVEDRGPQERVFSDTEAFF
TRBJ2-3 | TRBV20-1 | - | 12 | - | TGCAGTGGGCGGTGGGCCACAGATACGCAGTATTTT | CSGRWATDTQYF
TRBJ2-5 | TRBV12-3/TRBV12-4 | - | 13 | - | TGTGCCAGCAGTTTACGCGGGATGGGGACCCAGTACTTC | CASSLRGMGTQYF
TRBJ1-1 | TRBV20-1 | many | 12 | - | TGCAGTGCTCCGCCAGGGCAGGGCGAAGCTTTCTTT | CSAPPGQGEAFF
TRBJ2-7 | TRBV4-1 | few | 14 | TRBD1 | TGCGCCAGCAGCCAACAGACAGGGGGCTACGAGCAGTACTTC | CASSQQTGGYEQYF
TRBJ2-1 | TRBV28 | - | 12 | TRBD1 | TGTGCCACCGACAGGGCACCCAATGAGCAGTTCTTC | CATDRAPNEQFF
TRBJ2-6 | TRBV12-3/TRBV12-4 | few | 16 | - | TGTGCCAGCACCTGGGAGGTCAGCTCTGGGGCCAACGTCCTGACTTTC | CASTWEVSSGANVLTF
TRBJ1-4 | TRBV20-1 | - | 16 | TRBD1 | TGCAGTGCTAGAGTCCCGGGACAGGGATTAAATGAAAAACTGTTTTTT | CSARVPGQGLNEKLFF
TRBJ2-5 | TRBV29-1 | many | 11 | - | TGCAGCGCCTCATTTGGGGAGACCCAGTACTTC | CSASFGETQYF
TRBJ1-4 | TRBV3-1 | many | 15 | - | TGTGCCAGCAGCCTTCGGACGGGGAGAAATGAAAAACTGTTTTTT | CASSLRTGRNEKLFF
TRBJ1-2 | TRBV5-1 | - | 14 | TRBD1 | TGCGCCAGCAGCTCACTCCAGGGGGCGGAAGGCTACACCTTC | CASSSLQGAEGYTF
TRBJ2-1 | TRBV20-1 | few | 15 | TRBD2 | TGCAGTGCTAGAGAACTTGGCGGGGGGTACAATGAGCAGTTCTTC | CSARELGGGYNEQFF
TRBJ2-5 | TRBV7-9 | - | 17 | TRBD2 | TGTGCCAGCACCTCCGGGAGGGCGTCCTTCCACCAAGAGACCCAGTACTTC | CASTSGRASFHQETQYF
TRBJ2-5 | TRBV15 | - | 12 | - | TGTGCCACCAGCAGGCTGAAAGAGACCCAGTACTTC | CATSRLKETQYF
TRBJ2-7 | TRBV6-5 | - | 14 | - | TGTGCCAGCAGTTACTCAGCGAATTCGGGCGAGCAGTACTTC | CASSYSANSGEQYF
TRBJ2-1 | TRBV11-1 | - | 16 | TRBD2 | TGTGCCAGCAGACATAGACTAGCGGACTCCTACAATGAGCAGTTCTTC | CASRHRLADSYNEQFF
TRBJ2-3 | TRBV9 | many | 14 | TRBD2 | TGTGCCAGCAGCACCCGGACTAGCGCCTCTACGCAGTATTTT | CASSTRTSASTQYF
TRBJ2-2 | TRBV12-3/TRBV12-4 | many | 14 | - | TGTGCCAGCAGACGGGGACGGAACACCGGGGAGCTGTTTTTT | CASRRGRNTGELFF
TRBJ2-3 | TRBV10-3 | many | 18 | TRBD2 | TGTGCCATCAGAGAAAGTAGCGGGAGGTCGAGTAGCACAGATACGCAGTATTTT | CAIRESSGRSSSTDTQYF
TRBJ2-5 | TRBV12-3/TRBV12-4 | few | 15 | TRBD1 | TGTGCCAGCAGTTCCTCGACAGGGGGGAAAGAGACCCAGTACTTC | CASSSSTGGKETQYF
TRBJ1-2 | TRBV5-1 | few | 14 | TRBD1 | TGCGCCAGCAGCGGGACAGGGGAGAATAATGGCTACACCTTC | CASSGTGENNGYTF
TRBJ2-1 | TRBV6-1 | few | 18 | TRBD2 | TGTGCCAGCAGTAAAGTCGCTAGCGGGAGGGGGTCCTACAATGAGCAGTTCTTC | CASSKVASGRGSYNEQFF
TRBJ1-2 | TRBV29-1 | few | 12 | TRBD1 | TGCAGCGTTGGTGACAGGGTGGGTGGCTACACCTTC | CSVGDRVGGYTF
TRBJ2-1 | TRBV28 | few | 14 | TRBD2 | TGTGCCAGTCTTCCGGGACTAGCGGACAATGAGCAGTTCTTC | CASLPGLADNEQFF
TRBJ2-1 | TRBV5-4 | many | 16 | - | TGTGCCAGCAGCTTGGACGTAGAAAGCTCCTACAATGAGCAGTTCTTC | CASSLDVESSYNEQFF